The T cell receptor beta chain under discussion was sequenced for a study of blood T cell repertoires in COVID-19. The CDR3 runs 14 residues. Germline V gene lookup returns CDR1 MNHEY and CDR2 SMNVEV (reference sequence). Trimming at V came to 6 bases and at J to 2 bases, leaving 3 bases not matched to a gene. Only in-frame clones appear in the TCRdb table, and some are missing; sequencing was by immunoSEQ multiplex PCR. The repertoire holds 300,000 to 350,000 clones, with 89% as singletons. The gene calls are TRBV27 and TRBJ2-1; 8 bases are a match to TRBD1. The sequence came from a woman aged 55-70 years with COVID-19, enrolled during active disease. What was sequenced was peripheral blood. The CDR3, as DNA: TGTGCCAGCAGAACGACAGGGGCCTACAATGAGCAGTTCTTC. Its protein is CASRTTGAYNEQFF.